One and the same sample provided the 9 T cell receptor beta chains below, sequenced in a study of response to subunit inactivated influenza vaccine. TCRdb passed the RT-PCR reads through MiXCR, listing each CDR3 protein once. The sample lists approximately 680,000 distinct CDR3 sequences, roughly 14% occurring once. This specimen was PBMCs from blood, taken 12 days after vaccination. Receptors were obtained from a man aged 50 or older who received an inactivated influenza vaccine.

This clonotype showed up just a few times. The chain couples TRBV12-3 or TRBV12-4 to TRBJ2-5, with 14 nucleotides matching TRBD2. V lost 5 bases to trimming and J lost 8 bases; unmatched junction nucleotides: 7. The CDR3 spans 15 residues. CDR3 coding DNA: TGTGCCAGCAGTCCAGGACTAGCGGGAGGAGGTACCCAGTACTTC. This codes for CASSPGLAGGGTQYF.

A few counts support this clonotype. The genes are TRBV28 and TRBJ1-1, with 7 bases aligning to TRBD1. The germline CDR1 and CDR2 sequences are MDHEN and SYDVKM. This CDR3 region has 12 residues. The DNA of the CDR3 is TGTGCGCTCAGCCAGGGGGGCACTGAAGCTTTCTTT. Protein: CALSQGGTEAFF.

This chain joins TRBV7-9 and TRBJ1-1, with 7 bases lining up with TRBD1. Trimming took 2 bases from V and 0 from J; bases not matched to a gene: 3. CDR1 and CDR2 from the germline V gene are SEHNR and FQNEAQ (reference sequence). The CDR3 is 15 amino acids. The DNA of the CDR3 is TGTGCCAGCAGCTTATCCGGGACAGTGAACACTGAAGCTTTCTTT. Encoded protein: CASSLSGTVNTEAFF.

Details on this clonotype: With a much larger clone just one base away, this may be a read error. The gene calls are TRBV4-1 and TRBJ1-5; tentatively, D is TRBD1 (6 bases). V lost 3 bases and J lost 4, with 7 bases in between. The germline CDR1 and CDR2 sequences are MGHRA and YSYEKL. CDR3 length: 13 amino acids. The CDR3 sequence is CASSQGANQPQHF. DNA of the CDR3: TGCGCCAGCAGCCAGGGGGCGAATCAGCCCCAGCATTTT.

This chain uses TRBV2 with TRBJ1-1; D might be TRBD1 (6 bases). Looked up from germline, CDR1 is SNHLY and CDR2 is FYNNEI. The CDR3 totals 14 residues. V lost 6 bases to trimming and J lost 1 base, with 12 bases between them. Written as DNA, the CDR3 is TGTGCCAGCAGGGCGACAGGAGGGAACACTGAAGCTTTCTTT. It yields the protein CASRATGGNTEAFF.

This clonotype has more than one count but fewer than ten. The chain links TRBV29-1 to TRBJ1-4, with D hard to call. Trimming shortened V by 5 bases and J by 12 bases, and 13 bases separated the two germline ends. This CDR3 comprises 11 residues. CDR1 is SQVTM and CDR2 is ANQGSEA in the germline V gene. In nucleotides, the CDR3 is TGCAGCGTTTTGGTTTCGGCGGAACTGTTTTTT. Protein: CSVLVSAELFF. Filled out from reference TRBV29-1 and TRBJ1-4, the complete variable domain reads SAVISQKPSRDICQRGTSLTIQCQVDSQVTMMFWYRQQPGQSLTLIATANQGSEATYESGFVIDKFPISRPNLTFSTLTVSNMSPEDSSIYLCSVLVSAELFFGSGTQLSVL.

This clonotype was detected ten times or more. V gene TRBV7-3 combines with J gene TRBJ1-1; D call uncertain. The V gene lost 2 bases and the J gene lost 8 bases, with 12 bases spanning the gap. There are 13 residues in the CDR3. Germline loops: CDR1 SGHTA, CDR2 FQGTGA. DNA for the CDR3: TGTGCCAGCAGCTTAGATATGGTGTCGGAAGCTTTCTTT. It codes for CASSLDMVSEAFF.

This clonotype was seen more than once but under ten times. The J gene is TRBJ2-1, the V gene TRBV11-2; the D is unclear. Germline loops: CDR1 SGHAT, CDR2 FQNNGV. The CDR3 covers 16 residues. V dropped 1 base and J dropped 0 bases, with 10 bases sitting between them. The CDR3 DNA is TGTGCCAGCAGCTTAGGCCCTGGCGACTCCTACAATGAGCAGTTCTTC. Translating gives CASSLGPGDSYNEQFF.

This sequence joins TRBV9 and TRBJ2-2; D possibly corresponds to TRBD1 (6 bases). The length of the CDR3 is 16 residues. Germline V lookup: CDR1 SGDLS, CDR2 YYNGEE. Trimming removed 1 base from V and 3 bases from J, with 13 bases in between. The CDR3 coding sequence is TGTGCCAGCAGCGTAAACAGGGTCCCCCACACCGGGGAGCTGTTTTTT. It specifies CASSVNRVPHTGELFF. The whole variable domain, remainder taken from reference TRBV9 and TRBJ2-2, is DSGVTQTPKHLITATGQRVTLRCSPRSGDLSVYWYQQSLDQGLQFLIQYYNGEERAKGNILERFSAQQFPDLHSELNLSSLELGDSALYFCASSVNRVPHTGELFFGEGSRLTVL.